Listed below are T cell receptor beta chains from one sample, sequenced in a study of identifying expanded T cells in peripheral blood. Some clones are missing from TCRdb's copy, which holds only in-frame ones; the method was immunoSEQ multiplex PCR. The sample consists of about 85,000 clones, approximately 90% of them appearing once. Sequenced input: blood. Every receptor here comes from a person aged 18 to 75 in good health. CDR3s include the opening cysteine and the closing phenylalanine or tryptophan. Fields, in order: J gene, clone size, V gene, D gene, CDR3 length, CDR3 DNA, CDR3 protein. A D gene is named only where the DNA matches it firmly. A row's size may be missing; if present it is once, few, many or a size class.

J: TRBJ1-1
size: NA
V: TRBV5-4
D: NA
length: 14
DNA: TGTGCCAGCAGCTTGGCCGTAGTCAACACTGAAGCTTTCTTT
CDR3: CASSLAVVNTEAFF

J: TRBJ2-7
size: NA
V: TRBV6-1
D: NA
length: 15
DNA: TGTGCCAGCAGATGGACAAGTCTCATGTCCTACGAGCAGTACTTC
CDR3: CASRWTSLMSYEQYF

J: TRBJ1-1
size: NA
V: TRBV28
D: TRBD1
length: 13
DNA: TGTGCCAGCAGTACCCCCGGACAGGGTGGAGCTTTCTTT
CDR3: CASSTPGQGGAFF

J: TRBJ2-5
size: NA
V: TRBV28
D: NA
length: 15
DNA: TGTGCCAGCAGCCGGCCGGGACACTTACAAGAGACCCAGTACTTC
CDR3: CASSRPGHLQETQYF

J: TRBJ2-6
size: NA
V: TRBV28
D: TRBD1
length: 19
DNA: TGTGCCAGCAGTTTACGTCCCGGGACAGAGGACTCTGGGGCCAACGTCCTGACTTTC
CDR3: CASSLRPGTEDSGANVLTF

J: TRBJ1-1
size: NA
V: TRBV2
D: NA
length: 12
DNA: TGTGCCAGCAGTTTCTCGGGGGCTGAAGCTTTCTTT
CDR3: CASSFSGAEAFF

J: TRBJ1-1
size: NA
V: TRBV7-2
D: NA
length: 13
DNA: TGTGCCAGCAGCCCTCCCGGCCGGATGGAAGCTTTCTTT
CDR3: CASSPPGRMEAFF

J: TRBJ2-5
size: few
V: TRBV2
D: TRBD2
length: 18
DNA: TGTGCCAGCAGTGAAATGGGACTAGCGGGGGGCGATGGAGAGACCCAGTACTTC
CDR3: CASSEMGLAGGDGETQYF

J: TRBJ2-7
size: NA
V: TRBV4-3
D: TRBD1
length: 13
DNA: TGCGCCAGCAGCCAAGGGACAGGCTACGAGCAGTACTTC
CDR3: CASSQGTGYEQYF

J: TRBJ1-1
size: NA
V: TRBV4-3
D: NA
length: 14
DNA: TGCGCCAGCAGCCAAGGCCGCGGGGAAAGTGAAGCTTTCTTT
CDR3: CASSQGRGESEAFF

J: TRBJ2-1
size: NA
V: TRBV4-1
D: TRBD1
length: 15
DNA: TGCGCCAGCAGCCAAGTAGGCAGGGGGCTAAATGAGCAGTTCTTC
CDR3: CASSQVGRGLNEQFF

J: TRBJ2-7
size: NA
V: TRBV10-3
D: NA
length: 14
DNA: TGTGCCATCACCAGCCGGGACGGTGGCTACGAGCAGTACTTC
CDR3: CAITSRDGGYEQYF

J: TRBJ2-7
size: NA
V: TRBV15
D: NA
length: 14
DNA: TGTGCCACCAGCAGAGACCGGGGACCCTACGAGCAGTACTTC
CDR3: CATSRDRGPYEQYF

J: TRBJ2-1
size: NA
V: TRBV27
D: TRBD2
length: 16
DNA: TGTGCCAGCAGTTTCCTGACTAGCGGGGGCCACAATGAGCAGTTCTTC
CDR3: CASSFLTSGGHNEQFF

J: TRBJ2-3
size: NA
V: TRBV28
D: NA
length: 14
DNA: TGTGCCAGCAGTTTGGGAGGTTCCACAGATACGCAGTATTTT
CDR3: CASSLGGSTDTQYF

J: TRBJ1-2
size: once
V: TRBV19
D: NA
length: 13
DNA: TGTGCCAGTAGTATTTGGGAGATAGGTGGCTACACCTTC
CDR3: CASSIWEIGGYTF

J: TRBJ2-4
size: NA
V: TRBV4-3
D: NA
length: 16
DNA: TGCGCCAGCAGCCAAGGGGGCAGGAGGGAGAAAAACATTCAGTACTTC
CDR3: CASSQGGRREKNIQYF

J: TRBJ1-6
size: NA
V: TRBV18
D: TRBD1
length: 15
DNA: TGTGCCAGCTCATCAGGACAGGGGTATAATTCACCCCTCCACTTT
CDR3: CASSSGQGYNSPLHF

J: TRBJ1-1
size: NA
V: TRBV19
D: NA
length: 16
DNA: TGTGCCAGTACCGCTGCGAGGGAGCCCCAGAACACTGAAGCTTTCTTT
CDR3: CASTAAREPQNTEAFF

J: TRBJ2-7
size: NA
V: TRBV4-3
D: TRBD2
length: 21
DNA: TGCGCCAGCAGCCAAGACCCCCACCGAGCGGGAGGGGGAAGGTCATCCTACGAGCAGTACTTC
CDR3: CASSQDPHRAGGGRSSYEQYF

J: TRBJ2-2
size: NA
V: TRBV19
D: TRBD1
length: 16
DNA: TGTGCCAGTAGTATCCTTGGACAGGGGAACACCGGGGAGCTGTTTTTT
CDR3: CASSILGQGNTGELFF

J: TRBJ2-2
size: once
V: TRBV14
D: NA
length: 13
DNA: TGTGCCAGCAGCAAACAAGACACCGGGGAGCTGTTTTTT
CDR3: CASSKQDTGELFF

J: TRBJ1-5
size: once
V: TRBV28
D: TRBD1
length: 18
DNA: TGTGCCAGCATCCTAACACTGACAGGGTTGGAGGGTGATCAGCCCCAGCATTTT
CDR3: CASILTLTGLEGDQPQHF

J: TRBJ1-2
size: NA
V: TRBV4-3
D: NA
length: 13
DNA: TGCGCCAGCAGCCAAGACGGGGCAGGCGGCTACACCTTC
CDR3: CASSQDGAGGYTF

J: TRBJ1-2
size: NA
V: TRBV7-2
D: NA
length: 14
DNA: TGTGCCAGCAGCCCACGACAGGCTTCCCTAGGCTACACCTTC
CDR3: CASSPRQASLGYTF

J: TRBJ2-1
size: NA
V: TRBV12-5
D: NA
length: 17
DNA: TGTGCTAGTGGTTTGGTACGAGTGAGCGGCACCTACAATGAGCAGTTCTTC
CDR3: CASGLVRVSGTYNEQFF

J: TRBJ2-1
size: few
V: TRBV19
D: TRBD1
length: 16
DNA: TGTGCCAGTAGAATCGTAGGACAGGGACTCTACAGGGAGCAGTTCTTC
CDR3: CASRIVGQGLYREQFF

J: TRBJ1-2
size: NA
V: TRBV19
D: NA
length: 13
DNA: TGTGCCAGTCGATTGGACGGTCTCTATGGCTACACCTTC
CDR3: CASRLDGLYGYTF

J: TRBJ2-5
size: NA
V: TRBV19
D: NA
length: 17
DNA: TGTGCCAGTAGTGTGGACAGAGAGAACCTCGGTCGGGAGACCCAGTACTTC
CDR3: CASSVDRENLGRETQYF

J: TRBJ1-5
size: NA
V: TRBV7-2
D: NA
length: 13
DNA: TGTGCCAGCAGCTCGGGGCAGGGGCAGCCCCAGCATTTT
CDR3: CASSSGQGQPQHF

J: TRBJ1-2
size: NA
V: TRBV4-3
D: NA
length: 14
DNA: TGCGCCAGCAGCCAAGAAGGGTCCCGACAGGGCTACACCTTC
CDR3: CASSQEGSRQGYTF

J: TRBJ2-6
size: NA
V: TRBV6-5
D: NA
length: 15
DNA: TGTGCCAGCAGTCTTCGCGGCTCTGGGGCCAACGTCCTGACTTTC
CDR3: CASSLRGSGANVLTF

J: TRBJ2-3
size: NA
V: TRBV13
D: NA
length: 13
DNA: TGTGCCAGCAGCGCCGGACTTGAGGATACGCAGTATTTT
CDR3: CASSAGLEDTQYF

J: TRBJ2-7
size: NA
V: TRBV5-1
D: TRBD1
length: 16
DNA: TGCGCCAGCAGCTTCGACGACAGGGGCCACTCCTACGAGCAGTACTTC
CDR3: CASSFDDRGHSYEQYF

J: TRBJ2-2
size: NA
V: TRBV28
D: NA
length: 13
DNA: TGTGCCAGCAGCTCAGGGAATCCCGGGGAGCTGTTTTTT
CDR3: CASSSGNPGELFF

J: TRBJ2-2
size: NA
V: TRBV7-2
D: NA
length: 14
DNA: TGTGCCAGCAGCTTAAGCCGGGATGCCGGGGAGCTGTTTTTT
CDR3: CASSLSRDAGELFF

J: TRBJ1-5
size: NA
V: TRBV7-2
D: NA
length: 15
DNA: TGTGCCAGCAGCCCCCTGCAGGGGTCAAGTCAGCCCCAGCATTTT
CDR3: CASSPLQGSSQPQHF

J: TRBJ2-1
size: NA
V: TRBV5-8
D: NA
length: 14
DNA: TGTGCCAGCAGCTTCTATAGGTACTACAATGAGCAGTTCTTC
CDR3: CASSFYRYYNEQFF

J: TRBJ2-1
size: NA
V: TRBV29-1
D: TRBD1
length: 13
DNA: TGCAGCGCCGAGGGGACAGGGCTGTACGAGCAGTTCTTC
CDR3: CSAEGTGLYEQFF

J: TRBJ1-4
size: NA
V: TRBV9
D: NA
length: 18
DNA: TGTGCCAGCAGCGTAGAGGCCCACAGGGACGGGGAGTATGAAAAACTGTTTTTT
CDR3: CASSVEAHRDGEYEKLFF

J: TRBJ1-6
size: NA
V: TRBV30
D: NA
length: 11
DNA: TGTGCCTGGAGGGGTAATTCACCCCTCCACTTT
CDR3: CAWRGNSPLHF

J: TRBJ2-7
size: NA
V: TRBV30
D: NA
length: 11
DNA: TGTGCCTGGAGTGTAACGGGGGAGCAGTACTTC
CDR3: CAWSVTGEQYF

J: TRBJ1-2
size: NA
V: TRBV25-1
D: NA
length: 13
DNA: TGTGCCAGCCAAGGACGACAGTCCTATGGCTACACCTTC
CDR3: CASQGRQSYGYTF

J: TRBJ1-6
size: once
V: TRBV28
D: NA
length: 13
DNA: TGTGCCAGCTTGATGCGGGTGAATTCACCCCTCCACTTT
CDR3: CASLMRVNSPLHF

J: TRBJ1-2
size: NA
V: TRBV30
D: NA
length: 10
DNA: TGTGCCTGGAAGGCAGGGGTCTACACCTTC
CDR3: CAWKAGVYTF

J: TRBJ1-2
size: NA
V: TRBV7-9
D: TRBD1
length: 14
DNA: TGTGCCAGCAGCCCTTGGACAGGGATCGATGGCTACACCTTC
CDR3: CASSPWTGIDGYTF

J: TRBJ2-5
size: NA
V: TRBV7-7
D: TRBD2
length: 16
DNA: TGTGCCAGCAGCCAGACGGGGGTAGCGGGGACCCAGACCCAGTACTTC
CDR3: CASSQTGVAGTQTQYF

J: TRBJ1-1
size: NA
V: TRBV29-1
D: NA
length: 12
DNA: TGCAGCGTTGACGCCAGAGACACTGAAGCTTTCTTT
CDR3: CSVDARDTEAFF

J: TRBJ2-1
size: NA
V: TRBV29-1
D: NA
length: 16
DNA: TGCAGCGTTGAAGTGGGGAGGTACCAGTGGCCGGATGAGCAGTTCTTC
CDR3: CSVEVGRYQWPDEQFF

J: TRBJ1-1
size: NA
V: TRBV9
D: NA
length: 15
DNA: TGTGCCAGCAGCCCGGGGGACGGAATCAACACTGAAGCTTTCTTT
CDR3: CASSPGDGINTEAFF

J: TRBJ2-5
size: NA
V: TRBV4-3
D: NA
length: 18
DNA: TGCGCCAGCAGCCAAGGATTCGGAGCCAGGCCAGAAAAAGAGACCCAGTACTTC
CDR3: CASSQGFGARPEKETQYF

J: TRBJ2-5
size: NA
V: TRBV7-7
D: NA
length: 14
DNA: TGTGCCAGCAGCTTAGCGTCGGGTCGGGAGACCCAGTACTTC
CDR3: CASSLASGRETQYF

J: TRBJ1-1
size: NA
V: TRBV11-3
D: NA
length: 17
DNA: TGTGCCAGCAGCTATAGACAGCAAGGACAGTCGAACACTGAAGCTTTCTTT
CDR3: CASSYRQQGQSNTEAFF

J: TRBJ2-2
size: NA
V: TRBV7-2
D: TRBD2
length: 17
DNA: TGTGCCAGCAGCGGGACTAGCGGGGTTTGGTATACCGGGGAGCTGTTTTTT
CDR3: CASSGTSGVWYTGELFF

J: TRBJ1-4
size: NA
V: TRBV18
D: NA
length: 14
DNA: TGTGCCAGCTCTCCGGTCGCAACTAATGAAAAACTGTTTTTT
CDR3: CASSPVATNEKLFF

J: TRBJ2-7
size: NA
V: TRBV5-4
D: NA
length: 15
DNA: TGTGCCAGCAGCCTGGTGGGGGACGGAGCCTACGAGCAGTACTTC
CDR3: CASSLVGDGAYEQYF

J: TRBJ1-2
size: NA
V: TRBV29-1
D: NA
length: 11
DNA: TGCAGCGTTGAACAACAGAACGGCTACACCTTC
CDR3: CSVEQQNGYTF